This paragraph reports one T cell receptor (beta chain). Its target is unknown. These data originate in a study of CXCR3-negative and CXCR3-positive naive CD8 T cells. The TRB cDNA libraries were prepared by 5' RACE with UMI labels. No DNA is given; TCRdb re-called the 5' RACE reads and lists each CDR3 protein once. This repertoire includes 140,000 to 150,000 distinct CDR3 sequences. The CDR3 consists of 14 residues. The germline gives CDR1 SEHNR, CDR2 FQNEAQ (reference sequence). Study-level results: When CXCR3-positive naive cells were set against CXCR3-negative naive cells, the former had more hydrophobic TRB CDR3s.

This receptor was identified in a human donor in good health. Some clones in this sample may be carry-over from other donors' samples. V is TRBV7-9 and J is TRBJ2-3. The material sequenced was naive CXCR3+ CD8+ T cells from blood. Subset: CD45RO-CCR7+CD27+CD95- naive CD8+ T cells expressing CXCR3 (TNR3+). CDR3 protein: CASSLGLPPDTQYF. Combining the CDR3 with reference TRBV7-9 and TRBJ2-3 gives the whole variable domain DTGVSQNPRHKITKRGQNVTFRCDPISEHNRLYWYRQTLGQGPEFLTYFQNEAQLEKSRLLSDRFSAERPKGSFSTLEIQRTEQGDSAMYLCASSLGLPPDTQYFGPGTRLTVL.